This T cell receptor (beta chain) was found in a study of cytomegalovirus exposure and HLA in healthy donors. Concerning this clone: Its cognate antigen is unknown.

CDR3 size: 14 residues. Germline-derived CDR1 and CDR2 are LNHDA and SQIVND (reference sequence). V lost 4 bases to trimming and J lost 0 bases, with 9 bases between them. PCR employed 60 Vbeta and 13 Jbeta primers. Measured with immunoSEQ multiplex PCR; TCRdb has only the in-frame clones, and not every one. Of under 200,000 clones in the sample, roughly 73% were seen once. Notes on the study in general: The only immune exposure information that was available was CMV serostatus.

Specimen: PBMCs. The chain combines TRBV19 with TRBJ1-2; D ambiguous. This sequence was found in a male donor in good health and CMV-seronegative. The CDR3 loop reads CASSSGASNYGYTF. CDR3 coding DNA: TGTGCCAGTAGTAGTGGAGCTTCTAACTATGGCTACACCTTC.